Here is one TCR beta chain with its context. The sample originates from a study of blood T cell repertoires in COVID-19. Whole-study context: Samples representing acute and convalescent COVID-19 were sourced from the United States, Italy and Spain. PBMCs, B-cell-depleted T cells, or T cells provided the cDNA or gDNA that made up the material.

TCRdb's copy holds only in-frame clones and misses some; the assay was immunoSEQ multiplex PCR. Of around 420,000 clones listed, over 75% were seen once; the top ten hold more than 2%. With 9 bases clipped from V and 0 bases from J, the junction kept 12 bases outside the gene matches. Germline-derived CDR1 and CDR2 are LNHDA and SQIVND (reference sequence). The CDR3 contains 16 residues. The source of this sequence is a woman in her thirties or forties with acute COVID-19. The sequencing sample was made of PBMCs or T cells enriched from blood (not recorded which). The chain couples TRBV19 to TRBJ1-1, with 8 bases lining up with TRBD1. This CDR3 is CASSRGPTSLNTEAFF. The CDR3 coding sequence is TGTGCCAGCAGCAGGGGGCCGACGTCCCTGAACACTGAAGCTTTCTTT. Combining the CDR3 with reference TRBV19 and TRBJ1-1 gives the whole variable domain DGGITQSPKYLFRKEGQNVTLSCEQNLNHDAMYWYRQDPGQGLRLIYYSQIVNDFQKGDIAEGYSVSREKKESFPLTVTSAQKNPTAFYLCASSRGPTSLNTEAFFGQGTRLTVV.